The present entry profiles one T cell receptor beta chain with its context. These data belong to a study of blood T cell repertoires in COVID-19. For the study at large: Collection of acute and convalescent COVID-19 samples took place in the United States, Italy and Spain.

Some clones are missing from TCRdb's copy, which holds only in-frame ones; the method was immunoSEQ multiplex PCR. The sample carries approximately 220,000 clones, approximately 88% recorded once. The CDR3 totals 14 residues. Looked up from germline, CDR1 is LNHNV and CDR2 is YYDKDF (reference sequence). The V end lost 3 bases, the J end lost 6 bases, and 11 bases lay between the germline ends. The rearrangement links TRBV15 to TRBJ2-2; D may be TRBD2 (6 bases). The clonotype comes from a man aged 35-49 years with acute or convalescent COVID-19. Sequences were obtained from peripheral blood. CDR3 in amino acids: CATSSDWGAGELFF. Here the CDR3 DNA reads TGTGCCACCAGCAGTGATTGGGGGGCCGGGGAGCTGTTTTTT.